The sample holds a few counts of the clone carrying this T cell receptor beta chain. Its specificity is not known. From the 5' RACE reads, TCRdb called clonotypes with MiXCR, one entry per CDR3 protein. Among approximately 10,000 distinct CDR3 sequences, under 40% were seen once, and the ten largest hold around 6%. This CDR3 contains 14 residues. The V and J ends lost 1 base and 7 bases respectively, with 10 bases between them. Looked up from germline, CDR1 is MGHRA and CDR2 is YSYEKL. Broader study findings: Greatest tumor Treg TCR overlap was with tumor naive CD4+ cells. Larger-cohort validation covered only one TCR beta V-J rearrangement.

Treg sorting used a CD4+CD25+CD127-/low gate. This sequence originates from a female donor with breast cancer. The material sequenced was Tregs sorted from blood. This rearrangement joins TRBV4-1 to TRBJ1-4; D possibly corresponds to TRBD1 (6 bases). The CDR3 DNA reads TGCGCCAGCAGCCAAGGGGGGGCGATTGAAAAACTGTTTTTT. It yields the protein CASSQGGAIEKLFF.